This T cell receptor beta chain was documented in a study of blood T cell repertoires in COVID-19 (TCRdb year 2020). Turning to the overall study: Collaborator samples came from the United States, Italy and Spain and covered acute and convalescent phases of COVID-19. The prospective study material was composed of cDNA or gDNA derived from T cells, B-cell-depleted T cells, or PBMCs. Deeply sampled blood TCRbeta repertoires from subjects exposed to, actively infected with, or recovered from COVID-19 were included in the dataset. The repertoires were released in a freely available public database meant as a resource for research on the immune response to SARS-CoV-2. Samples were obtained from the ongoing ImmuneRACE study (first 160 participants) and from 950 to 1,500 subjects provided by 6 global collaborators. Nearly every sample came with metadata listing a de-identified subject ID, COVID-19 status, age in years and sex. HLA class I and class II types, where available, came from metadata supplied by the sample provider rather than from assay-based typing. Summary of the overall study and its limitations: The amount of clinical and demographic metadata varied by source and participant and was provided uncurated.

Whole blood was collected in K2EDTA tubes by collaborating institutions according to the institutions' own protocols. For TCRbeta analysis, collaborator samples were shipped as frozen whole blood, as isolated PBMCs, or as DNA extracted from either sample type. The CDR3 holds 14 amino acids from the cysteine to the phenylalanine. Only the CDR3 DNA is retained, 42 bases long and in frame from the first base. From the germline V gene, CDR1 is ENHRY and CDR2 is SYGVKD. V and J lose 2 bases and 1 base, and a span of 8 bases separates them. TCRbeta CDR3 regions were amplified from genomic DNA using the immunoSEQ Assay, a bias-controlled multiplex PCR. The authors' pipeline ran thus. Nucleated cell counts per sample were estimated from amplification of reference gene primers within the assay. Sequence reads were collapsed and filtered to measure the absolute abundance of every unique TCRbeta CDR3 rearrangement. For each sample, productive Simpson clonality was calculated by taking the square root of Simpson's diversity index across productive rearrangements. TCRdb retrieved this table from immuneACCESS and kept in-frame rearrangements only. Not all clones are present; in checked studies, unresolved V genes account for under half, and no reason is known for the remainder. Clonal size and the V and J genes are those of that table, whereas D and trimming came from the DNA. The sample table shows roughly 150,000 clones, and 60% to 80% are seen once. The ten largest clones take up approximately 3% of the sample.

Note on this clone: Its antigen is unknown. The input lacks base qualities; no much larger clone sits a single base away.

This sequence originates from a man between 65 and 85 years old with acute or convalescent COVID-19. Sequencing was carried out using peripheral blood. The rearranged chain carries TRBV10-3 and TRBJ1-2, with a weak D call of TRBD1 (5 bases match). CDR3 loop: CAISEGGNNYGYTF. The DNA sequence follows: TGTGCCATCAGTGAGGGGGGGAATAACTATGGCTACACCTTC.